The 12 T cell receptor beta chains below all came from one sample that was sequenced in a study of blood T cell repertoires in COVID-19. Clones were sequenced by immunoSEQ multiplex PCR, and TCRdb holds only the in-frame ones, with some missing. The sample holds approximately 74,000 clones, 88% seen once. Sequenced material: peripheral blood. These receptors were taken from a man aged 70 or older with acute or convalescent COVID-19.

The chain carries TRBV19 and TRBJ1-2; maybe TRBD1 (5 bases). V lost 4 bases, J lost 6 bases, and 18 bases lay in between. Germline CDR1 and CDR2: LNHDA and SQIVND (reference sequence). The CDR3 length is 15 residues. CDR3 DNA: TGTGCCAGTAGTACCTCAGGGTTCTCTAGCGATGGCTACACCTTC. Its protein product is CASSTSGFSSDGYTF.

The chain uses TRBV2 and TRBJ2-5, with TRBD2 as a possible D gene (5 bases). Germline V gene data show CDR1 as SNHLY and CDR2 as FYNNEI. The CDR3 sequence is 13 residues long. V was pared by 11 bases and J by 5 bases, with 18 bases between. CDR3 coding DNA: TGTGCCGGTTCCCAGGAGGTAGGGGAGACCCAGTACTTC. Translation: CAGSQEVGETQYF.

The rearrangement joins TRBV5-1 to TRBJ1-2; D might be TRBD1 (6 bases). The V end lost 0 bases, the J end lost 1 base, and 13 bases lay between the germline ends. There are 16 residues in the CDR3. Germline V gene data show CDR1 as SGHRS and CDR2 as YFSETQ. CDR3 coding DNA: TGCGCCAGCAGCTTGGGGGGGACACCGAATAACTATGGCTACACCTTC. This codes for CASSLGGTPNNYGYTF.

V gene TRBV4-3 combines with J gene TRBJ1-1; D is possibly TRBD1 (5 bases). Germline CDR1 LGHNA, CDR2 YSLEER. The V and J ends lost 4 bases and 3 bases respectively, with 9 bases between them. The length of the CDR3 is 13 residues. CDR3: CASSLRRDTEAFF. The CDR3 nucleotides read TGCGCCAGCAGCCTCCGCAGGGACACTGAAGCTTTCTTT.

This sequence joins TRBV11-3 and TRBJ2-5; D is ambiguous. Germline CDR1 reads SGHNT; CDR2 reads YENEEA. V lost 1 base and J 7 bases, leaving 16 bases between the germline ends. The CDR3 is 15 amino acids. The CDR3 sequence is CASSLGSAESRTQYF. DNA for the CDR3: TGTGCCAGCAGCTTAGGCTCGGCGGAAAGCAGGACCCAGTACTTC.

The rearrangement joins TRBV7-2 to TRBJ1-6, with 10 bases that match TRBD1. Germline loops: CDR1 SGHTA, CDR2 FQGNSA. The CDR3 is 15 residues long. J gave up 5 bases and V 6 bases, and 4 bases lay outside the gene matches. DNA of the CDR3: TGTGCCAGCAGAGATGGACAGGGGGATAATTCACCCCTCCACTTT. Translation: CASRDGQGDNSPLHF. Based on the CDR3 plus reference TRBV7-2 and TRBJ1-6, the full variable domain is GAGVSQSPSNKVTEKGKDVELRCDPISGHTALYWYRQSLGQGLEFLIYFQGNSAPDKSGLPSDRFSAERTGGSVSTLTIQRTQQEDSAVYLCASRDGQGDNSPLHFGNGTRLTVT.

The DNA of the CDR3 is TGCGCCAGCAGCCCCGGGGAGGTTTTAGCCAAAAACATTCAGTACTTC. This gives the protein CASSPGEVLAKNIQYF. This rearrangement joins TRBV5-1 to TRBJ2-4; D may be TRBD2 (6 bases). Trimming removed 4 bases at V and 0 bases at J, with 14 bases between. Germline V gene lookup returns CDR1 SGHRS and CDR2 YFSETQ. The CDR3 has 16 amino acids.

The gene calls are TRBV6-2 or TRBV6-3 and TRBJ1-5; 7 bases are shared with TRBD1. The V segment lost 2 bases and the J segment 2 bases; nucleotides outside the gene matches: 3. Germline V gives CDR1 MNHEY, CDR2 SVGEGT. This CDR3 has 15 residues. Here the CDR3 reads CASSYVQGGNQPQHF. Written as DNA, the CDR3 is TGTGCCAGCAGTTACGTGCAGGGGGGCAATCAGCCCCAGCATTTT.

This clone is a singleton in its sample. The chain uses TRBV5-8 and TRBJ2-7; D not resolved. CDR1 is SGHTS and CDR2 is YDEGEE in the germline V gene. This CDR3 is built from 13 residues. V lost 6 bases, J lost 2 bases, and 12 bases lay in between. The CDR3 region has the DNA TGTGCCAGCACCCTGCCAGGCCCCTACGAGCAGTACTTC. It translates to CASTLPGPYEQYF.

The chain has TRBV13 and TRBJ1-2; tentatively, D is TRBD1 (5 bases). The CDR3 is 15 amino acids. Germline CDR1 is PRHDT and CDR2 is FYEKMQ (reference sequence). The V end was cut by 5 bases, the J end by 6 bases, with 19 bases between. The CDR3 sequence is CASSAGRLTYDGYTF. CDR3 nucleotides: TGTGCCAGCAGCGCGGGACGCTTAACTTATGATGGCTACACCTTC. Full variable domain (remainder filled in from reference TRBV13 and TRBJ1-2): AAGVIQSPRHLIKEKRETATLKCYPIPRHDTVYWYQQGPGQDPQFLISFYEKMQSDKGSIPDRFSAQQFSDYHSELNMSSLELGDSALYFCASSAGRLTYDGYTFGSGTRLTVV.

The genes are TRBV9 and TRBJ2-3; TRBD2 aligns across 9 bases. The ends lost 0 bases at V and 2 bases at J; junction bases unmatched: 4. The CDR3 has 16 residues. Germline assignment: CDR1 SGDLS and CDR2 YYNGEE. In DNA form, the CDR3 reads TGTGCCAGCAGCGTAGGGGCTAGCGGGGACACAGATACGCAGTATTTT. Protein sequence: CASSVGASGDTDTQYF.

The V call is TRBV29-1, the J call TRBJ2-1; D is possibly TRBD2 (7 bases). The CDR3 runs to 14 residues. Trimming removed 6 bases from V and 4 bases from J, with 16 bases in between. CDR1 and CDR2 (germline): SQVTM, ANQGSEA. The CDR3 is CSVRGGLPYNEQFF. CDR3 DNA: TGCAGCGTAAGGGGGGGACTACCGTACAATGAGCAGTTCTTC.